One and the same sample provided the 9 T cell receptor beta chains below, sequenced in a study of blood T cell repertoires in COVID-19. Some clones are missing from TCRdb's copy, which holds only in-frame ones; the method was immunoSEQ multiplex PCR. Of more than 250,000 clones detected, roughly 90% appear once; the ten largest clones hold about 0.7%. Input material: peripheral blood. Source of these receptors: a human donor in a cohort sampled during active COVID-19.

This clone was counted between two and nine times. The V and J genes are TRBV27 and TRBJ1-2; 9 bases line up with TRBD1. CDR1 is MNHEY and CDR2 is SMNVEV in the germline V gene (reference sequence). Trimming removed 6 bases from V and 2 bases from J; junction bases left unmatched: 4. The CDR3 consists of 14 residues. CDR3: CASSNGQGNYGYTF. DNA of the CDR3: TGTGCCAGCAGCAATGGACAGGGGAACTATGGCTACACCTTC.

In this sample, this clone turned up a few times. The J gene is TRBJ1-3, the V gene TRBV5-1, with D perhaps TRBD1 (6 bases). This CDR3 has 16 amino acids. The V end was cut by 3 bases, the J end by 9 bases, with 22 bases between. Germline V gene lookup returns CDR1 SGHRS and CDR2 YFSETQ. The CDR3 DNA reads as TGCGCCAGCAGCTCGCGGAGCGGACAGTCATCGAGCACCATATATTTT. Encoded protein: CASSSRSGQSSSTIYF.

This clone appeared once. The chain employs TRBV5-4 and TRBJ1-2; D is ambiguous. CDR3 length equals 14 residues. Per the germline V gene, CDR1 is SGHNT and CDR2 is YYREEE (reference sequence). With 0 bases removed from V and 2 bases from J, the gap between germline ends came to 8 bases. Here the CDR3 reads CASSLGQANYGYTF. The CDR3 DNA reads TGTGCCAGCAGCTTGGGGCAGGCCAACTATGGCTACACCTTC.

The J gene is TRBJ1-1, the V gene TRBV5-1, with 7 nucleotides matching TRBD1. V shed 0 bases and J 8 bases; nucleotides not matched to a gene: 4. Per germline, CDR1 SGHRS and CDR2 YFSETQ. This CDR3 contains 13 residues. In DNA form, the CDR3 reads TGCGCCAGCAGCTTGGGACAGGGAGGAGAAGCTTTCTTT. This translates into CASSLGQGGEAFF.

This sequence joins TRBV28 and TRBJ1-1, with 8 bases identical to TRBD1. The CDR3 runs to 15 residues. The germline CDR1 and CDR2 sequences are MDHEN and SYDVKM. V lost 4 bases, J lost 4 bases, and 8 bases stayed unmatched. The CDR3 sequence is CASSSTGARGTEAFF. The DNA of the CDR3 is TGTGCCAGCAGTTCGACAGGGGCCCGCGGCACTGAAGCTTTCTTT.

This clone was counted between two and nine times. The rearrangement links TRBV7-6 to TRBJ2-7, with 12 bases lining up with TRBD2. The V segment lost 4 bases and the J segment 4 bases; nucleotides outside the gene matches: 8. Per germline, CDR1 SGHVS and CDR2 FNYEAQ. The CDR3 spans 16 residues. CDR3 in DNA: TGTGCCAGCAGCTCCGGGACTAGCGGGCCCCGGTACGAGCAGTACTTC. Its protein is CASSSGTSGPRYEQYF.

The rearrangement links TRBV5-6 to TRBJ1-5; 8 nucleotides align to TRBD1. Per the germline V gene, CDR1 is SGHDT and CDR2 is YYEEEE. The ends lost 1 base at V and 9 bases at J; junction bases unmatched: 6. The CDR3 contains 14 residues. The CDR3 is CASSLNRGDRPQHF. The DNA of the CDR3 is TGTGCCAGCAGCTTGAACAGGGGGGATCGGCCCCAGCATTTT.

This clone showed up just a few times. V usage is TRBV5-1 and J usage is TRBJ1-1; weak D call: TRBD1 (5 bases). CDR3 length equals 15 residues. Germline CDR1 is SGHRS and CDR2 is YFSETQ. Deletions cut 0 bases from V and 4 bases from J, with 13 bases between. This chain's CDR3 is CASSLALGGSTEAFF. The CDR3 bases are TGCGCCAGCAGCTTGGCCTTGGGGGGAAGCACTGAAGCTTTCTTT.

The chain employs TRBV28 and TRBJ2-7; TRBD2 agrees at 9 bases. This CDR3 has 17 residues. Per the germline V gene, CDR1 is MDHEN and CDR2 is SYDVKM. V shed 3 bases, J shed 2 bases, and the junction held 11 bases outside the gene matches. This CDR3 reads CASSFLTSGLNPYEQYF. Here the CDR3 DNA reads TGTGCCAGCAGTTTCCTGACTAGCGGACTTAATCCCTACGAGCAGTACTTC.